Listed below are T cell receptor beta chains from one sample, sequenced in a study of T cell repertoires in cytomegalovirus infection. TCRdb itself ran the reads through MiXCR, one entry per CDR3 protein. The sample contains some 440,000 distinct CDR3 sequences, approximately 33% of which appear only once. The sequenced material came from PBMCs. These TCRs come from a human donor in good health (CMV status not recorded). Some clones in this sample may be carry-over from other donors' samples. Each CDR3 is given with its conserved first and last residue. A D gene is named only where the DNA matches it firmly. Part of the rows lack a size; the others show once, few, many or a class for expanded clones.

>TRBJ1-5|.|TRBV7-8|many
TGTGCCAGCAGCTCTACTCACAGGAATCAGCCCCAGCATTTT
CASSSTHRNQPQHF
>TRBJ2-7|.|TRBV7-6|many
TGTGCCAGCAGCTTAGGGGTATCCAGCGGATCCGCTTCCTACGAGCAGTACTTC
CASSLGVSSGSASYEQYF
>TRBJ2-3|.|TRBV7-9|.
TGTGCCAGCAGCTTAGCTCACAGCACAGATACGCAGTATTTT
CASSLAHSTDTQYF
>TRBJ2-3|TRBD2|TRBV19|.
TGTGCCAGTAGTACCCTAGGCGGGGGGTCGGTAGATACGCAGTATTTT
CASSTLGGGSVDTQYF
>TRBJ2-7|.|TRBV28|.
TGTGCCAGCAGTTTGGGCGGGGGAGGGGGCGCGGTTGGGCAGTACTTC
CASSLGGGGGAVGQYF
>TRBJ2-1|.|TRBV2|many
TGTGCCAGCAGTGAAGCGAGGGGGACTGAGAGTGAGCAGTTCTTC
CASSEARGTESEQFF
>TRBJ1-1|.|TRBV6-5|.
TGTGCCAGCCGTGGGGCAGGTAATTTGAACACTGAAGCTTTCTTT
CASRGAGNLNTEAFF
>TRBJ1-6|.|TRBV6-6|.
TGTGCCAGCAGTTACCGAACGGAGACAGGATCATCAGGGTCACCCCTCCACTTT
CASSYRTETGSSGSPLHF
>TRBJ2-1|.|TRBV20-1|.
TGCAGTGCTAGGCCCCCCGTGGACAATGAGCAGTTCTTC
CSARPPVDNEQFF
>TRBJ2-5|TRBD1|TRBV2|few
TGTGCCAGCAGTGGCGAAAGGACAGGGGGCTTGGAGACCCAGTACTTC
CASSGERTGGLETQYF
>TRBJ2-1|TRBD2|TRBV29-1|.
TGCAGCGTGGCACGGCGCGGGGGGTACAATGAGCAGTTCTTC
CSVARRGGYNEQFF